Below are 4 T cell receptor beta chains sequenced from a single sample in a study of identical twins. Each CDR3 protein is one row after TCRdb ran MiXCR on the 5' RACE reads. Among around 230,000 distinct CDR3 sequences listed, approximately 7.1% were seen once. This sample was also put to use in a study of T cells expressing NK-cell markers.

The sequencing input was CD8+ T cells sorted from blood. These TCRs come from a woman aged 18-29 years in good health.

CDR3: CASSPSTYEQFF. The CDR3 nucleotides read TGTGCCAGCAGCCCCTCCACGTATGAGCAGTTCTTC. V usage is TRBV12-3 or TRBV12-4 and J usage is TRBJ2-1, with D hard to call. With 6 bases removed from V and 8 bases from J, the gap between germline ends came to 11 bases. The CDR3 runs 12 residues.

Only a few counts were recorded for this clonotype. The rearrangement uses TRBV5-1 and TRBJ2-3; possibly TRBD2 for D (7 bases). This CDR3 spans 16 amino acids. The V gene's germline CDR1 is SGHRS and CDR2 YFSETQ. The V gene lost 1 base and the J gene lost 0 bases, with 12 bases spanning the gap. The CDR3 nucleotides read TGCGCCAGCAGCTTGACCGGGGGGCGAAGCACAGATACGCAGTATTTT. Translated, it gives CASSLTGGRSTDTQYF.

The J gene is TRBJ2-6, the V gene TRBV20-1; 9 bases line up with TRBD1. The CDR3 covers 15 residues. Trimming removed 3 bases from V and 2 bases from J; junction bases left unmatched: 2. The germline gives CDR1 DFQATT, CDR2 SNEGSKA (reference sequence). For the CDR3, the DNA is TGCAGTGCTAGCGGACAGGGGACTGGGGCCAACGTCCTGACTTTC. Protein product: CSASGQGTGANVLTF.

This clonotype was found a few times. This chain uses TRBV20-1 with TRBJ2-1, with D perhaps matching TRBD2 (5 bases). The length of the CDR3 is 14 residues. The germline gives CDR1 DFQATT, CDR2 SNEGSKA (reference sequence). Trimming removed 0 bases at V and 8 bases at J, with 14 bases between. The CDR3 DNA is TGCAGTGCTAGAGAAGGAGAGTGGAGGTATGAGCAGTTCTTC. Translation: CSAREGEWRYEQFF.